These T cell receptor beta chains were read from a single sample in a study of OX40 agonist ivuxolimab in advanced cancers. Sequencing used immunoSEQ multiplex PCR; TCRdb keeps in-frame clones, though not all of them. The data contain approximately 28,000 clones, roughly nine tenths of them seen just once; the ten biggest clones take up about 8.4%. The source was CD4+ or CD8+ T cells sorted from blood, collected in a trial of the OX40 agonist ivuxolimab. All receptors come from an adult with an advanced solid tumor such as melanoma, head and neck, liver or kidney cancer. CDR3s include the opening cysteine and the closing phenylalanine or tryptophan. The D gene is left open where the match is weak. Clone size, where shown, is once, few, many, or a class for clones that have expanded.

v_gene,j_gene,abundance,d_gene,len,CDR3nt,CDR3aa
TRBV29-1,TRBJ2-4,-,-,13,TGCAGCGTTGGAGGGCTAGCCAAAAACATTCAGTACTTC,CSVGGLAKNIQYF
TRBV6-4,TRBJ2-2,once,-,13,TGTGCCAGCAGTGAGGACAGCACCGGGGAGCTGTTTTTT,CASSEDSTGELFF
TRBV28,TRBJ2-5,once,-,15,TGTGCCAGCAGTTTATTCAGGCAGGGGAGAGAGACCCAGTACTTC,CASSLFRQGRETQYF
TRBV27,TRBJ2-2,once,-,19,TGTGCCAGCAGTTTATATCTCGGGATGGGGTTGGGGGTAGGCGGGGAGCTGTTTTTT,CASSLYLGMGLGVGGELFF
TRBV15,TRBJ1-5,-,TRBD1,16,TGTGCCACCAGCAGACATGGGACAGGGCCGAATCAGCCCCAGCATTTT,CATSRHGTGPNQPQHF
TRBV4-3,TRBJ2-1,-,-,18,TGCGCCAGCAGCCAAGATTCTCCCTGGCAGCGTCGCTTAACTGAGCAGTTCTTC,CASSQDSPWQRRLTEQFF
TRBV28,TRBJ2-4,-,-,16,TGTGCCAGCAGTCTGGCGCTGAAAATAGCCAAAAACATTCAGTACTTC,CASSLALKIAKNIQYF
TRBV6-6,TRBJ1-1,-,TRBD1,13,TGTGCCAGCAGTTCGATCGGGACAGGTGAAGCTTTCTTT,CASSSIGTGEAFF
TRBV7-9,TRBJ2-1,-,TRBD1,16,TGTGCCAGCAGCGACAATGTCGGACAGGGCTACAATGAGCAGTTCTTC,CASSDNVGQGYNEQFF
TRBV4-1,TRBJ2-2,few,-,18,TGCGCCAGCAGCCAAGATGGCGTGGGGGCTAGGGAAACCGGGGAGCTGTTTTTT,CASSQDGVGARETGELFF
TRBV5-8,TRBJ1-5,-,TRBD1,18,TGTGCCAGCAGCTCGCAACCACAGGGGGCCCCCAGCAATCAGCCCCAGCATTTT,CASSSQPQGAPSNQPQHF
TRBV13,TRBJ2-7,-,-,11,TGTGCCAGCAGCCTAGGAAACGAGCAGTACTTC,CASSLGNEQYF
TRBV19,TRBJ2-7,-,-,15,TGTGCCAGTAGTATGGGCAGATCGGCCCACTACGAGCAGTACTTC,CASSMGRSAHYEQYF
TRBV27,TRBJ2-7,-,-,15,TGTGCCAGCAGTTTTGGGGCCCCGGAGGGGTACGAGCAGTACTTC,CASSFGAPEGYEQYF
TRBV7-3,TRBJ2-1,-,-,15,TGTGCCAGCAGCATAGATTCTGCTTCCTACAATGAGCAGTTCTTC,CASSIDSASYNEQFF
TRBV7-6,TRBJ2-5,-,TRBD2,18,TGTGCCAGCAGCAGAACTAGCGGGAGGGCCCTAGGCTCAGAGACCCAGTACTTC,CASSRTSGRALGSETQYF
TRBV7-8,TRBJ2-1,-,TRBD2,16,TGTGCCAGCAGCCATGGGGGGGACTGGTCGTACAATGAGCAGTTCTTC,CASSHGGDWSYNEQFF
TRBV9,TRBJ2-7,-,-,14,TGTGCCAGCAGCGTAGCAGACGGGTCCTACGAGCAGTACTTC,CASSVADGSYEQYF
TRBV7-9,TRBJ2-2,-,-,12,TGTGCCAGCAGCCTACTAAACGGGGAGCTGTTTTTT,CASSLLNGELFF
TRBV9,TRBJ1-4,once,TRBD1,14,TGTGCCAGCAGCCCTGGGACAGGGCCGGAAAAACTGTTTTTT,CASSPGTGPEKLFF
TRBV19,TRBJ1-2,-,TRBD1,11,TGTGCCGGGAGGACAGGGAACGGCTACACCTTC,CAGRTGNGYTF
TRBV28,TRBJ1-1,-,-,13,TGCGTCAGTCGGCCGGATACGAACACTGAAGCTTTCTTT,CVSRPDTNTEAFF
TRBV11-2,TRBJ2-3,-,-,16,TGTGCCAGCAGCTTAGATTGGTCGTACGGGCCAGATACGCAGTATTTT,CASSLDWSYGPDTQYF
TRBV11-2,TRBJ2-7,-,TRBD1,15,TGTGCCAGCAGCTTAGGGCCGGGACAGTCCTACGAGCAGTACTTC,CASSLGPGQSYEQYF
TRBV30,TRBJ1-6,-,TRBD1,13,TGTGCCTGGAGTGACAGGGGGCCATCACCCCTCCACTTT,CAWSDRGPSPLHF
TRBV5-4,TRBJ1-2,-,-,16,TGTGCCAGCAGCTTGCTCTGGGGGGCGGGCGACTATGGCTACACCTTC,CASSLLWGAGDYGYTF
TRBV6-1,TRBJ1-2,once,-,13,TGTGCCAGCACTGCACTCTACCTGGGGGGCTACACCTTC,CASTALYLGGYTF
TRBV6-1,TRBJ2-2,once,-,12,TGTGCCAGCAGTTTCTGGGCCGGGGAGCTGTTTTTT,CASSFWAGELFF
TRBV7-8,TRBJ2-7,-,-,14,TGTGCCAGCAGCTTAGCCGGGAGAGGAAGTGAGCAGTACTTC,CASSLAGRGSEQYF
TRBV7-6,TRBJ1-1,-,-,13,TGTGCCAGCAGCTTATATACCGGCACTGAAGCTTTCTTT,CASSLYTGTEAFF
TRBV6-1,TRBJ2-1,-,-,11,TGTGCCAGCAGGGCGTGGAATGAGCAGTTCTTC,CASRAWNEQFF
TRBV7-3,TRBJ2-1,-,-,12,TGTGCCAGCAGCTTAGCTGACAATGAGCAGTTCTTC,CASSLADNEQFF
TRBV10-2,TRBJ2-1,-,-,15,TGCGCCAGCAGTGAGTCCCGGACATACTACAATGAGCAGTTCTTC,CASSESRTYYNEQFF
TRBV27,TRBJ1-2,-,-,15,TGTGCCAGCAGTTTCGGCTTAGGACAGAATTATGGCTACACCTTC,CASSFGLGQNYGYTF
TRBV27,TRBJ2-7,-,-,11,TGTGCCAGCAGCAGGGGGGACGAGCAGTACTTC,CASSRGDEQYF
TRBV7-9,TRBJ1-5,once,-,15,TGTGCCAGCAGCTCCACAGCTTCGGGTGTTCAGCCCCAGCATTTT,CASSSTASGVQPQHF
TRBV7-9,TRBJ2-5,-,-,12,TGTGCCAGCAGTTTAATCGGGGAGACCCAGTACTTC,CASSLIGETQYF
TRBV12-5,TRBJ1-1,-,TRBD1,16,TGTGCTAGTTCTGACAGGGGGGCGGCCATGAACACTGAAGCTTTCTTT,CASSDRGAAMNTEAFF
TRBV7-8,TRBJ1-5,-,-,13,TGTGCCAGCAGCTTATGGGGTAATCAGCCCCAGCATTTT,CASSLWGNQPQHF
TRBV7-8,TRBJ1-5,few,-,15,TGTGCCAGCAGCTTAGACTTCAGTAGCAATCAGCCCCAGCATTTT,CASSLDFSSNQPQHF
TRBV11-2,TRBJ2-7,-,-,13,TGTGCCAGCAGCTTAGTCCCGCCGGGGGAGCAGTACTTC,CASSLVPPGEQYF
TRBV5-5,TRBJ1-1,-,-,14,TGTGCCAGCAGTCAGGGAAACGTGAACACTGAAGCTTTCTTT,CASSQGNVNTEAFF
TRBV19,TRBJ2-7,-,TRBD1,12,TGTGCTGCCGGGACAGGGGCCTACGAGCAGTACTTC,CAAGTGAYEQYF
TRBV27,TRBJ2-2,once,-,17,TGTGCCAGCAGTCTTGGGCTCGGGTTCACTATCACCGGGGAGCTGTTTTTT,CASSLGLGFTITGELFF
TRBV5-5,TRBJ1-1,-,-,16,TGTGCCAGCAGCTTAGCTCTGACAGTGATGAACACTGAAGCTTTCTTT,CASSLALTVMNTEAFF
TRBV11-3,TRBJ1-1,-,-,13,TGTGCCAGCAGCTCCCACCCTAACACTGAAGCTTTCTTT,CASSSHPNTEAFF
TRBV10-1,TRBJ2-1,-,TRBD2,15,TGCGCCAGCAGTCTGGGACTAGCGGGGACGTATGAGCAGTTCTTC,CASSLGLAGTYEQFF
TRBV7-8,TRBJ2-1,-,-,16,TGTGCCAGCAGCTTAGTTGGCAAGAGCTCCTACAATGAGCAGTTCTTC,CASSLVGKSSYNEQFF
TRBV18,TRBJ2-3,-,-,12,TGTGCCAGCTCACTGGAGGCCGATACGCAGTATTTT,CASSLEADTQYF
TRBV9,TRBJ2-1,-,-,17,TGTGCCAGCAGCGTAGCTGGAGGACACGGGTTGTACAATGAGCAGTTCTTC,CASSVAGGHGLYNEQFF
TRBV7-8,TRBJ2-7,-,-,15,TGTGCCAGCAGCTTCCCTACAGGGGGGGTGTACGAGCAGTACTTC,CASSFPTGGVYEQYF
TRBV6-5,TRBJ2-2,-,TRBD1,15,TGTGCCAGCAGCCCCTGGACAGGGGAGGCCGGGGAGCTGTTTTTT,CASSPWTGEAGELFF
TRBV6-6,TRBJ2-1,-,TRBD2,15,TGTGCCAGCAGCGCTATAGCGGGGTTTTACAATGAGCAGTTCTTC,CASSAIAGFYNEQFF
TRBV9,TRBJ2-1,-,TRBD2,14,TGTGCCAGCAGCGCCGCGGGGGGGAGGCACGAGCAGTTCTTC,CASSAAGGRHEQFF
TRBV2,TRBJ1-1,-,-,14,TGTGCCAGCAGTGAGAGCAGGGAAATCACTGAAGCTTTCTTT,CASSESREITEAFF
TRBV5-6,TRBJ2-1,-,-,12,TGTGCCAGCAGCTTAATTTCGATTGGGCAGTTCTTC,CASSLISIGQFF
TRBV6-6,TRBJ2-7,-,-,16,TGTGCCAGCTCCTCCCTGGGGGCTTCGATCTCCTACGAGCAGTACTTC,CASSSLGASISYEQYF
TRBV12-5,TRBJ2-5,-,-,16,TGTGCTAGTGGTTTGGATACAGGGCCCCCCCCGGAGACCCAGTACTTC,CASGLDTGPPPETQYF
TRBV28,TRBJ2-4,-,TRBD1,16,TGTGCCAGCAGTCCAAGGACAGGGCAAGCCAAAAACATTCAGTACTTC,CASSPRTGQAKNIQYF